The rows below give T cell receptor beta chains drawn from one sample of a study of blood T cell repertoires in COVID-19. Assay: immunoSEQ multiplex PCR; the TCRdb copy retains only in-frame clones and omits some. The sample lists around 42,000 clones, approximately 80% seen once, with around 45% in the top ten. The specimen sequenced was peripheral blood. These TCRs come from a woman aged 80 or over with acute or convalescent COVID-19. Each CDR3 is given without its conserved first and last residue.

v_call	cdr3_length	j_call	cdr3_aa
TRBV2	15	TRBJ1-1	ASRKKSGVTLNTEAF
TRBV29-1	11	TRBJ1-5	SVEDLPGQPQH
TRBV19	12	TRBJ2-1	ASKPAGGPDEQF
TRBV7-2	12	TRBJ1-4	ASSHLGADEKLF
TRBV6-1	16	TRBJ2-7	ASSEALLWGGGSYEQY
TRBV5-1	12	TRBJ1-2	ASSPTGADYGYT
TRBV27	13	TRBJ1-6	ASRGTGGYNSPLH
TRBV3-1/TRBV3-2	14	TRBJ2-3	ASSQDDGGARNTQY
TRBV4-1	10	TRBJ1-2	ATRGTGGGYT
TRBV6-6	13	TRBJ1-1	ASSYVARENTEAF
TRBV4-1	14	TRBJ2-3	ASSFPPGLDTDTQY
TRBV7-2	12	TRBJ1-2	ASSPLPRGLGYT
TRBV5-6	12	TRBJ1-1	ASSYGQGDTEAF
TRBV19	11	TRBJ2-7	ASSRGSSYEQY
TRBV3-1/TRBV3-2	14	TRBJ2-3	ASSQDLLADTDTQY
TRBV7-2	14	TRBJ2-1	ASSLQSGGALNEQF
TRBV4-1	13	TRBJ1-4	ASSRRDRGNEKLF
TRBV28	16	TRBJ1-5	ASSSHGDRGRSNQPQH
TRBV29-1	10	TRBJ1-2	SARTGSYGYT
TRBV6-2/TRBV6-3	11	TRBJ1-5	ASSYSAGQPQH
TRBV6-7	11	TRBJ1-4	ASSYWQDEKLF
TRBV5-1	14	TRBJ2-6	ASSSEAVSGANVLT
TRBV19	13	TRBJ1-1	ASTEVGGKNTEAF
TRBV10-2	14	TRBJ2-7	ASSVEWGQTFYEQY
TRBV11-2	12	TRBJ2-5	ASSYSGGVETQY
TRBV5-1	10	TRBJ1-1	ASSLEGHLAF
TRBV2	12	TRBJ2-7	ASSERTGAYEQY
TRBV9	11	TRBJ2-5	ASSRESVETQY
TRBV18	12	TRBJ2-7	ASSPQGRAYEQY
TRBV5-6	12	TRBJ2-7	ASSPRGETYEQY
TRBV2	13	TRBJ1-5	ASSEYQYSNQPQH
TRBV2	13	TRBJ2-5	ASSAEGSRDETQY
TRBV5-1	14	TRBJ2-1	ASSPGGDRGLNEQF
TRBV11-2	15	TRBJ2-1	ASSLEGLDVSYNGQF
TRBV9	11	TRBJ1-1	ASSVGGDTEAF
TRBV18	11	TRBJ1-1	ASSPPAGTEAF
TRBV19	12	TRBJ1-2	ASIDRGVGYGYT
TRBV6-2/TRBV6-3	12	TRBJ2-1	ASSRLAGGPDQF
TRBV24-1	14	TRBJ2-1	ATSGPGRTGINEQF
TRBV21-1	16	TRBJ2-1	ASSSSAGGEVSYNEQF